These 4 T cell receptor beta chains came from one sample sequenced in a study of STAT5B mutations in CD4+ large granular lymphocyte leukemia. Produced via immunoSEQ multiplex PCR; TCRdb's table is partial and in-frame only. The repertoire consists of approximately 35,000 clones, with 76% occurring once and the leading ten covering about 6.6%. Material: CD4+ T cells from blood buffy coats. These TCRs come from a human donor in good health.

The chain couples TRBV9 to TRBJ1-3, with D unresolved. Trimming removed 0 bases at V and 7 bases at J, with 20 bases between. This CDR3 region has 17 residues. Germline V gene lookup returns CDR1 SGDLS and CDR2 YYNGEE. In DNA, the CDR3 is TGTGCCAGCAGCGTAGCCGGGAGCCACCGAGAGACGAACACCATATATTTT. It is translated as CASSVAGSHRETNTIYF.

The CDR3 region is CASSQWGIGETQYF. In DNA form, the CDR3 reads TGTGCCAGCAGCCAGTGGGGGATAGGAGAGACCCAGTACTTC. The chain uses TRBV11-2 and TRBJ2-5; D is possibly TRBD1 or TRBD2 (5 bases each). Trimming took off 5 bases at V and 4 bases at J, with 14 bases between the two ends. CDR1 and CDR2 from the germline V gene are SGHAT and FQNNGV. The CDR3 totals 14 residues.

This clone was observed a single time. This chain connects TRBV6-1 to TRBJ2-3, with TRBD1 as a possible D gene (6 bases). Trimming pared 1 base from V and 6 bases from J, leaving 14 bases between. The CDR3 is made up of 15 amino acids. The germline CDR1 and CDR2 sequences are MNHNS and SASEGT. For the CDR3, the DNA is TGTGCCAGCAGTGAAGTGGGACGGACAGCGGATACGCAGTATTTT. It translates to CASSEVGRTADTQYF.

This clone was observed once. This chain's CDR3 is CATSRDLAGPYEQYF. CDR3 sequence (DNA): TGTGCCACCAGCAGAGATCTAGCGGGCCCCTACGAGCAGTACTTC. The gene calls are TRBV15 and TRBJ2-7; 8 positions agree with TRBD2. The germline CDR1 and CDR2 sequences are LNHNV and YYDKDF (reference sequence). Trimming at V came to 0 bases and at J to 2 bases, leaving 3 bases not matched to a gene. The CDR3 has 15 residues.